This T cell receptor beta chain was captured by sequencing in a study of blood T cells in healthy people across ages. This clonotype has only a few counts. The antigen remains unidentified. The trim removed 4 bases at V and 3 bases at J, leaving 4 bases unmatched. This CDR3 region has 15 residues. The V gene's germline CDR1 is MNHEY and CDR2 SMNVEV (reference sequence). Through a sample-barcoded 5' primer and a J-beta primer mix, a second PCR was run for about 6 to 11 cycles. MiXCR, run by TCRdb on the 5' RACE reads, gives a single entry per CDR3 protein. In the table there are 850,000 to 1,000,000 distinct CDR3 sequences, about 48% of which are singletons. Study results and limitations: CMV status of donors was unknown, possibly confounding expanded clonotype changes. When one million T cells were used, diversity estimates were thought to be underestimates.

The authors drew 7.5 to 10 milliliters of peripheral blood from each donor. Each sample yielded at least 5.5 micrograms of PBMC total RNA. This TCR derives from a man aged 30 to 39 in good health. This chain joins TRBV27 and TRBJ2-3; 10 bases agree with TRBD2. Sample: blood. This CDR3 reads CASSSSSGGTDTQYF. The CDR3, as DNA: TGTGCCAGCAGTTCGTCTAGCGGGGGAACAGATACGCAGTATTTT.